This entry describes one T cell receptor beta chain. Its antigen is undetermined. The repertoire was sequenced with immunoSEQ multiplex PCR; TCRdb's copy has only in-frame clones and lacks some. The data contain roughly 330,000 clones, about nine tenths of them seen just once; the ten biggest clones take up roughly 1.2%. The data originate from a study of cytomegalovirus exposure and HLA in healthy donors. Study-wide results and limits: The listing of fewer than 200 TCR beta chains classed them as cytomegalovirus-associated. With high specificity and sensitivity, the classifier reportedly diagnosed cytomegalovirus status. Specificity for CMV antigens was confirmed in vitro for a few of the CMV-associated chains.

The donors were part of the validation cohort of 95 to 150 subjects. That cohort was separate from the first cohort, which comprised 500 to 850 subjects. Germline assignment: CDR1 LNHDA and CDR2 SQIVND (reference sequence). Trimming removed 5 bases from V and 0 bases from J, with 20 bases in between. CDR3 length: 18 amino acids. The rearrangement links TRBV19 to TRBJ1-5; D may be TRBD1 (5 bases). This clonotype was sampled from a woman aged 25 to 39 in good health and CMV-seropositive. Material for sequencing was PBMCs. The CDR3 reads CASSVQGGASVSNQPQHF. The DNA of the CDR3 is TGTGCCAGTAGTGTGCAGGGAGGGGCGAGTGTTAGCAATCAGCCCCAGCATTTT.